The rows below give T cell receptor beta chains drawn from one sample of a study of cytomegalovirus exposure and HLA in healthy donors. Clones were sequenced by immunoSEQ multiplex PCR, and TCRdb holds only the in-frame ones, with some missing. The table lists 180,000 or so clones, approximately 83% of them singletons, with approximately 8.5% in the top ten. Sequences were obtained from PBMCs. Receptors were obtained from a man younger than 30 in good health and CMV-seropositive. Each CDR3 is given with its conserved first and last residue. Each record gives: D gene, V gene, J gene, clone size, CDR3 DNA, CDR3 protein. The D gene is left open where the match is weak. Not every row has a clone size; where given, it reads once, few, many or a size class.

D gene: -
V gene: TRBV19
J gene: TRBJ2-7
clone size: -
CDR3 DNA: TGTGCCAGTAGTATAGGGGACAAGCCCTACGAGCAGTACTTC
CDR3 protein: CASSIGDKPYEQYF

D gene: TRBD2
V gene: TRBV14
J gene: TRBJ2-3
clone size: -
CDR3 DNA: TGTGCCAGCAGCCAAGATGTGGGAAAAGCGGGGGGAACGCAGTATTTT
CDR3 protein: CASSQDVGKAGGTQYF

D gene: TRBD1
V gene: TRBV6-1
J gene: TRBJ2-7
clone size: -
CDR3 DNA: TGTGCCAGCAGTGAAAAACCGGGACAGGGGCCGTCGAGGCAGTACTTC
CDR3 protein: CASSEKPGQGPSRQYF

D gene: -
V gene: TRBV5-1
J gene: TRBJ1-1
clone size: few
CDR3 DNA: TGCGCCAGCAGCCCCGCCCTCGGGTACACTGAAGCTTTCTTT
CDR3 protein: CASSPALGYTEAFF

D gene: -
V gene: TRBV25-1
J gene: TRBJ2-2
clone size: -
CDR3 DNA: TGTGCCAGCAGTGAGAGCGTCACGTCAGAAAACACCGGGGAGCTGTTTTTT
CDR3 protein: CASSESVTSENTGELFF

D gene: -
V gene: TRBV4-1
J gene: TRBJ2-1
clone size: few
CDR3 DNA: TGCGCCAGCAGCCAAGAATGGAGCAATGAGCAGTTCTTC
CDR3 protein: CASSQEWSNEQFF

D gene: TRBD2
V gene: TRBV6-4
J gene: TRBJ2-1
clone size: -
CDR3 DNA: TGTGCCAGCAGCCCCACTAGCGGGGGGGCCGATGAGCAGTTCTTC
CDR3 protein: CASSPTSGGADEQFF

D gene: -
V gene: TRBV5-1
J gene: TRBJ2-2
clone size: -
CDR3 DNA: TGCGCCAGCACTGTAGGGACAACGAACACCGGGGAGCTGTTTTTT
CDR3 protein: CASTVGTTNTGELFF

D gene: -
V gene: TRBV19
J gene: TRBJ1-1
clone size: -
CDR3 DNA: TGTGCCAGTAGTATAGCCTCGAACACTGAAGCTTTCTTT
CDR3 protein: CASSIASNTEAFF

D gene: -
V gene: TRBV5-1
J gene: TRBJ2-7
clone size: -
CDR3 DNA: TGCGCCAGCAGCTTGGTTCAGGGCGAGCAGTACTTC
CDR3 protein: CASSLVQGEQYF

D gene: -
V gene: TRBV25-1
J gene: TRBJ1-4
clone size: -
CDR3 DNA: TGTGCCAGCAGTGGACAGCGTAATGAAAAACTGTTTTTT
CDR3 protein: CASSGQRNEKLFF

D gene: -
V gene: TRBV7-9
J gene: TRBJ1-1
clone size: few
CDR3 DNA: TGTGCCAGCAGCTTAGTGCCTATGGCTTTCTTT
CDR3 protein: CASSLVPMAFF

D gene: TRBD1
V gene: TRBV2
J gene: TRBJ2-7
clone size: -
CDR3 DNA: TGTGCCAGCAGGAAACCTTTCCGGGACAGGGGTACAAGCGAGCAGTACTTC
CDR3 protein: CASRKPFRDRGTSEQYF

D gene: TRBD1
V gene: TRBV19
J gene: TRBJ2-2
clone size: -
CDR3 DNA: TGTGCCAGTAGACGACCGGGACAGGGGAACACCGGGGAGCTGTTTTTT
CDR3 protein: CASRRPGQGNTGELFF

D gene: TRBD1
V gene: TRBV2
J gene: TRBJ1-2
clone size: -
CDR3 DNA: TGTGCCAGCTATGAGGGGGCGCAGGGCTACACCTTC
CDR3 protein: CASYEGAQGYTF

D gene: TRBD1
V gene: TRBV7-9
J gene: TRBJ1-2
clone size: -
CDR3 DNA: TGTGCCAGCAGCCCCCTGCGGGGACAGGGTTTAGCTGGCTACACCTTC
CDR3 protein: CASSPLRGQGLAGYTF

D gene: TRBD1
V gene: TRBV5-1
J gene: TRBJ1-6
clone size: -
CDR3 DNA: TGCGCCAGCGGCCCGGGACAGGGGAAAAATAATTCACCCCTCCACTTT
CDR3 protein: CASGPGQGKNNSPLHF

D gene: TRBD1
V gene: TRBV7-9
J gene: TRBJ1-2
clone size: -
CDR3 DNA: TGTGCCAGCAGCTTAGATAGGGACAGGCTTAATGGCTACACCTTC
CDR3 protein: CASSLDRDRLNGYTF

D gene: -
V gene: TRBV7-6
J gene: TRBJ2-7
clone size: -
CDR3 DNA: TGTGCCAGCGGAGCCGGAGTCTACGAGCAGTACTTC
CDR3 protein: CASGAGVYEQYF

D gene: -
V gene: TRBV27
J gene: TRBJ2-1
clone size: -
CDR3 DNA: TGTGCCAGCAGCCTCTGGGCGGGCGATGAGCAGTTCTTC
CDR3 protein: CASSLWAGDEQFF

D gene: TRBD1
V gene: TRBV30
J gene: TRBJ1-5
clone size: -
CDR3 DNA: TGTGCCTGGAGACAGGGGTCACAGCCCCAGCATTTT
CDR3 protein: CAWRQGSQPQHF

D gene: TRBD1
V gene: TRBV7-2
J gene: TRBJ1-1
clone size: -
CDR3 DNA: TGTGCCAGCAGCTTCAAGACAGGGGTACTTAACACTGAAGCTTTCTTT
CDR3 protein: CASSFKTGVLNTEAFF

D gene: -
V gene: TRBV11-2
J gene: TRBJ1-2
clone size: once
CDR3 DNA: TGTGCCAGCAGCTCCGCAGGGAAAAAATCTAACTATGGCTACACCTTC
CDR3 protein: CASSSAGKKSNYGYTF

D gene: TRBD2
V gene: TRBV7-8
J gene: TRBJ2-5
clone size: -
CDR3 DNA: TGTGCCAGCAGCTTAGGGCTAGCGGGGGGCTGGGGAGAAGAGACCCAGTACTTC
CDR3 protein: CASSLGLAGGWGEETQYF

D gene: -
V gene: TRBV5-1
J gene: TRBJ2-3
clone size: -
CDR3 DNA: TGCGCCAGCAGCGGCCCCACAGATACGCAGTATTTT
CDR3 protein: CASSGPTDTQYF

D gene: -
V gene: TRBV10-3
J gene: TRBJ2-5
clone size: once
CDR3 DNA: TGTGCCATCAGTGAGACTGAAATACCTATCCAAGAGACCCAGTACTTC
CDR3 protein: CAISETEIPIQETQYF

D gene: -
V gene: TRBV7-9
J gene: TRBJ1-1
clone size: many
CDR3 DNA: TGTGCCAGCAGCTTTGAAGTTTTCGAGGGCTTCAGTTTT
CDR3 protein: CASSFEVFEGFSF

D gene: -
V gene: TRBV6-9
J gene: TRBJ2-1
clone size: -
CDR3 DNA: TGTGCCAGGGGCCGTGCGGGTGAGCAGTTCTTC
CDR3 protein: CARGRAGEQFF

D gene: TRBD2
V gene: TRBV5-5
J gene: TRBJ2-7
clone size: -
CDR3 DNA: TGTGCCAGCAGCTTTCTCCCGGGGCGGGGGGCCTACGAGCAGTACTTC
CDR3 protein: CASSFLPGRGAYEQYF

D gene: -
V gene: TRBV6-5
J gene: TRBJ1-2
clone size: -
CDR3 DNA: TGTGCCAGCAGTTACTCGAACTCGGGGGGAGGGGGCTACACCTTC
CDR3 protein: CASSYSNSGGGGYTF

D gene: TRBD1
V gene: TRBV6-6
J gene: TRBJ1-4
clone size: -
CDR3 DNA: TGTGCCAGCAGTTACTCCCAGGACAGGGGTAGTGAAAAACTGTTTTTT
CDR3 protein: CASSYSQDRGSEKLFF

D gene: -
V gene: TRBV9
J gene: TRBJ1-2
clone size: -
CDR3 DNA: TGTGCCAGCAGCGTAACCCCAGGACAGACGATCTATGGCTACACCTTC
CDR3 protein: CASSVTPGQTIYGYTF

D gene: -
V gene: TRBV10-3
J gene: TRBJ1-2
clone size: -
CDR3 DNA: TGTGCCATCAGTGAGGGGTCAGTCTCCAACTATGGCTACACCTTT
CDR3 protein: CAISEGSVSNYGYTF

D gene: TRBD2
V gene: TRBV11-2
J gene: TRBJ2-3
clone size: -
CDR3 DNA: TGTGCCAGCAGCTTATCAGGATCCGGGGGGGTCACAGATACGCAGTATTTT
CDR3 protein: CASSLSGSGGVTDTQYF

D gene: -
V gene: TRBV5-6
J gene: TRBJ2-3
clone size: -
CDR3 DNA: TGTGCCAGCAGCTTGGACTTAACCACAGATACGCAGTATTTT
CDR3 protein: CASSLDLTTDTQYF

D gene: TRBD1
V gene: TRBV7-9
J gene: TRBJ1-1
clone size: few
CDR3 DNA: TGTGCCAGCAGCTTAGGACAGGGTAACACTGAAGCTTTCTTT
CDR3 protein: CASSLGQGNTEAFF

D gene: TRBD2
V gene: TRBV4-2
J gene: TRBJ2-5
clone size: -
CDR3 DNA: TGTGCCAGCAGCCCAGCGGCGGGAGAGGAGACCCAGTACTTC
CDR3 protein: CASSPAAGEETQYF